A selection of T cell receptor beta chains follows, all from one sample in a study of human T cells and chemical hapten exposure. TCRdb re-derived calls from the RACE reads in MiXCR, one entry per CDR3 protein. The profile covers 110,000 to 150,000 distinct CDR3 sequences, with approximately 12% appearing a single time and around 1.4% taken by the ten largest. Sequences were derived from whole blood, sampled in connection with sensitization to the hapten diphenylcyclopropenone (DPC). These receptors were collected from a woman aged 45-65 years with alopecia areata. Some clones in this sample may be carry-over from other donors' samples. Each CDR3 is given with its conserved first and last residue. A D gene is named only where the DNA matches it firmly. Size is stated for part of the rows, as once, few or many counts, or as a class when the clone is expanded.

>TRBJ2-1|.|TRBV29-1|many
TGCAGCGTTGAAGGGGATGCCGGGCGGAATGAGCAGTTCTTC
CSVEGDAGRNEQFF
>TRBJ2-7|.|TRBV20-1|.
TGCAGTGCTAGAGTGAGGAACGAGCAGTACTTC
CSARVRNEQYF
>TRBJ1-5|.|TRBV18|.
TGTGCCAGCTCACCGAGTCGGAATCAGCCCCAGCATTTT
CASSPSRNQPQHF
>TRBJ2-5|.|TRBV11-2|.
TGTGCCAGCAGCTTAGATACACTTACAACCGAGACCCAGTACTTC
CASSLDTLTTETQYF
>TRBJ1-4|.|TRBV25-1|.
TGTGCCAGCAGTGAATATAAAGGGAATGAAAAACTGTTTTTT
CASSEYKGNEKLFF
>TRBJ2-2|.|TRBV24-1|.
TGTGCCACCAGTGATATCGGCGGGTTTAACACCGGGGAGCTGTTTTTT
CATSDIGGFNTGELFF
>TRBJ2-5|.|TRBV28|few
TGTGCCAGCAGTTATTCGTCCAGGGGCGTAGAGACCCAGTACTTC
CASSYSSRGVETQYF
>TRBJ2-7|TRBD2|TRBV28|.
TGTGCCAGCATAAGCGGGGGTCGACCCCCTACGGAGCAGTACTTC
CASISGGRPPTEQYF
>TRBJ2-5|.|TRBV10-1|few
TGCGCCAGCAGTGCCCGGAGGGGGCATGAGACCCAGTACTTC
CASSARRGHETQYF
>TRBJ2-5|TRBD1|TRBV5-1|few
TGCGCCAGCTCGCGGACAGGGGGCAGTGAGACCCAGTACTTC
CASSRTGGSETQYF
>TRBJ2-5|.|TRBV12-3/TRBV12-4|many
TGTGCCAGCAGTTTGACTGGCGCAGGTGAAGAGACCCAGTACTTC
CASSLTGAGEETQYF
>TRBJ2-4|.|TRBV12-3/TRBV12-4|.
TGTGCCAGCAGTTCCCGTTTAGTTCAGTACTTC
CASSSRLVQYF
>TRBJ2-3|TRBD2|TRBV20-1|.
TGCAGTGCTAGGGGGACTAGCGGAGCACTTAGCACAGATACGCAGTATTTT
CSARGTSGALSTDTQYF
>TRBJ2-5|TRBD2|TRBV7-2|once
TGTGCCAGCAGTTCTACGGGGGGACGGCAAGAGACCCAGTACTTC
CASSSTGGRQETQYF
>TRBJ2-5|.|TRBV9|many
TGTGCCAGCAGCGTTATTAGCGGAGAGACCCAGTACTTC
CASSVISGETQYF
>TRBJ1-5|.|TRBV20-1|few
TGCAGTGCTAGGGCCCCTAATAGCAATCAGCCCCAGCATTTT
CSARAPNSNQPQHF
>TRBJ2-7|.|TRBV7-2|.
TGTGCCAGCAGCTTTTGGCAGGGTCGCGACGAGCAGTACTTC
CASSFWQGRDEQYF
>TRBJ2-2|TRBD1|TRBV5-1|few
TGCGCCAGCAGCACGGGACAGGGTAACACCGGGGAGCTGTTTTTT
CASSTGQGNTGELFF
>TRBJ2-7|TRBD1|TRBV18|many
TGTGCCAGCTCAGAAGGCAGGGGGTACGAGCAGTACTTC
CASSEGRGYEQYF
>TRBJ2-1|TRBD2|TRBV20-1|many
TGCAGTGCTAGAGGGGATGCGGGGGTCCTCGCCAATGAGCAGTTCTTC
CSARGDAGVLANEQFF
>TRBJ2-7|.|TRBV7-2|.
TGTGCCAGCAGCCCTAGTCTAGAGGGAGAAGGGGGGTTTAGCTACGAGCAGTACTTC
CASSPSLEGEGGFSYEQYF
>TRBJ2-1|.|TRBV7-2|few
TGTGCCAGCAGCGCCTATCGGTTTGAGCAGTTCTTC
CASSAYRFEQFF
>TRBJ1-5|.|TRBV7-8|.
TGTGCCAGCAGCTTATTAGGGCTGGGAAGCAATCAGCCCCAGCATTTT
CASSLLGLGSNQPQHF
>TRBJ2-1|TRBD1|TRBV29-1|few
TGCAGCTCTACCGGGACAGTCTACAATGAGCAGTTCTTC
CSSTGTVYNEQFF
>TRBJ2-4|TRBD1|TRBV28|many
TGTGCCAGCAGTCCCTTGACAGGGCTCAAAAACATTCAGTACTTC
CASSPLTGLKNIQYF
>TRBJ1-1|.|TRBV20-1|few
TGCAGTGCTAGCCCCGGGGCGCGGATCACTGAAGCTTTCTTT
CSASPGARITEAFF
>TRBJ1-5|.|TRBV20-1|.
TGCAGTGCTAGAAGTCCCCGCGGAGGGAGCAATCAGCCCCAGCATTTT
CSARSPRGGSNQPQHF
>TRBJ2-3|TRBD2|TRBV3-1|.
TGTGCCAGCAGCCAAGATTGGCTAGCGGGAGGAGGTGATACGCAGTATTTT
CASSQDWLAGGGDTQYF
>TRBJ2-7|.|TRBV11-2|many
TGTGCCAGCAGCCCCCTCAGGGAGAAGGGGGAGCAGTACTTC
CASSPLREKGEQYF
>TRBJ2-7|TRBD2|TRBV25-1|.
TGTGCCAGCAGTGCCGGGACTAGCGGGAGCCGACCCTACGAGCAGTACTTC
CASSAGTSGSRPYEQYF
>TRBJ1-5|TRBD1|TRBV19|few
TGTGCCAGTAGTCCCGGACAGGGTAATAGCAATCAGCCCCAGCATTTT
CASSPGQGNSNQPQHF
>TRBJ2-1|.|TRBV27|many
TGTGCCAGCAGTCCCGCCGCGGTAGTTCGCAGTGAGCAGTTCTTC
CASSPAAVVRSEQFF
>TRBJ2-5|TRBD2|TRBV20-1|.
TGCAGTGCTAGAAATAGCGGGAGGGCAGATGAGACCCAGTACTTC
CSARNSGRADETQYF
>TRBJ2-7|.|TRBV13|many
TGTGCCAGCAGCTCCAGGGGGGAAGGCTACGAGCAGTACTTC
CASSSRGEGYEQYF
>TRBJ1-5|.|TRBV18|few
TGTGCCAGCTCCCCCAATTTTAATCAGCCCCAGCATTTT
CASSPNFNQPQHF
>TRBJ2-1|.|TRBV25-1|.
TGTGCCAGCAGTGCCCTGGGGACGGTCTCCTACAATGAGCAGTTCTTC
CASSALGTVSYNEQFF
>TRBJ2-1|TRBD2|TRBV2|.
TGTGCCAGCAGTGAAGCGGGGACTACTGGGGCGCGGTTCTTC
CASSEAGTTGARFF
>TRBJ2-7|TRBD1|TRBV6-5|many
TGTGCCAGCAGTTACCGGGACAGCTACGAGCAGTACTTC
CASSYRDSYEQYF
>TRBJ1-1|TRBD1|TRBV24-1|once
TGTGCCACCAGTGGGGGGACAGTCCATGCTGAAGCTTTCTTT
CATSGGTVHAEAFF
>TRBJ2-7|.|TRBV29-1|many
TGCAGCGTTGATAAGGGGGTTGGCTACGAGCAGTACTTC
CSVDKGVGYEQYF
>TRBJ1-5|.|TRBV30|.
TGTGCCTCGAGCGAGGGGACGAATCAGCCCCAGCATTTT
CASSEGTNQPQHF
>TRBJ2-3|TRBD2|TRBV6-5|.
TGTGCCAGCAGTTACTCGTCTAGCGGGAGTAGCGCAGATACGCAGTATTTT
CASSYSSSGSSADTQYF
>TRBJ2-7|.|TRBV28|few
TGTGCCAGCAGTTTAAGGTGGAGGACCTACGAGCAGTACTTC
CASSLRWRTYEQYF
>TRBJ2-7|.|TRBV28|many
TGTGCCAGCAGCCGGGAGCCCTACGAGCAGTACTTC
CASSREPYEQYF
>TRBJ2-7|TRBD2|TRBV13|.
TGTGCCAGCAGTTCCATGGCGGGGGGCCGGGAGCAGTACTTC
CASSSMAGGREQYF
>TRBJ2-7|.|TRBV18|many
TGTGCCAGCTCACCTTCCCTGGGGGGTTCCTACGAGCAGTACTTC
CASSPSLGGSYEQYF
>TRBJ2-7|TRBD2|TRBV12-3/TRBV12-4|many
TGTGCCAGCAGTTCGGCTAGCGGGAGTCGCGAGCAGTACTTC
CASSSASGSREQYF
>TRBJ1-2|.|TRBV29-1|.
TGCAGTGAGGGAGACGGCTACACCTTC
CSEGDGYTF
>TRBJ1-4|.|TRBV14|.
TGTGCCAGCAGCCACAAGACAGGAGTTAATGAAAAACTGTTTTTT
CASSHKTGVNEKLFF